The clone carrying this TCR beta chain was counted many times. Its antigen is unknown. MiXCR was run by TCRdb on the reads, yielding one entry per CDR3 protein. The sample lists about 830,000 distinct CDR3 sequences; over 25% were seen once. CDR3 size: 15 residues. V dropped 5 bases and J dropped 8; count of bases not matched to a gene: 4. The record originates from a study of T cell repertoires in cytomegalovirus infection. Findings and caveats of the study: Within the response measured ex vivo, HLA-C-restricted CMV-specific TCR beta clonotypes were dominant.

This clonotype was sampled from a human donor in good health (CMV status not recorded). Some clones in this sample may be carry-over from other donors' samples. The starting material was cultured CD8+ T cells from PBMCs, obtained from culture after CMV antigen stimulation. The chain uses TRBV12-3 or TRBV12-4 and TRBJ2-1; 15 bases align to TRBD2. CDR3 region: CASSGTSGGRHEQFF. The CDR3 DNA follows: TGTGCCAGCAGTGGGACTAGCGGGGGGAGGCATGAGCAGTTCTTC.